This entry concerns a single T cell receptor (beta chain). This sample is part of a study of CD8+ T cells in alopecia areata. RNA extraction was followed by reverse transcription into cDNA, which acted as the sequencing template. Measured with immunoSEQ multiplex PCR; TCRdb has only the in-frame clones, and not every one. The table has more than 85,000 clones, roughly 42% seen once. The specimen sequenced was CD4+ T cells sorted from blood. This clonotype originated in a human donor with alopecia areata.

CDR3 sequence (DNA): TGCGCCAGCGGTAGGACTAGCGGAGCGAACACCGGGGAGCTGTTTTTT. Its protein product is CASGRTSGANTGELFF. This chain uses TRBV5-1 with TRBJ2-2, with 10 bases aligning to TRBD2. After removal of 7 bases from V and 0 bases from J, the junction contained 6 bases not matched to a gene. CDR3 length equals 16 residues. Germline V gives CDR1 SGHRS, CDR2 YFSETQ.